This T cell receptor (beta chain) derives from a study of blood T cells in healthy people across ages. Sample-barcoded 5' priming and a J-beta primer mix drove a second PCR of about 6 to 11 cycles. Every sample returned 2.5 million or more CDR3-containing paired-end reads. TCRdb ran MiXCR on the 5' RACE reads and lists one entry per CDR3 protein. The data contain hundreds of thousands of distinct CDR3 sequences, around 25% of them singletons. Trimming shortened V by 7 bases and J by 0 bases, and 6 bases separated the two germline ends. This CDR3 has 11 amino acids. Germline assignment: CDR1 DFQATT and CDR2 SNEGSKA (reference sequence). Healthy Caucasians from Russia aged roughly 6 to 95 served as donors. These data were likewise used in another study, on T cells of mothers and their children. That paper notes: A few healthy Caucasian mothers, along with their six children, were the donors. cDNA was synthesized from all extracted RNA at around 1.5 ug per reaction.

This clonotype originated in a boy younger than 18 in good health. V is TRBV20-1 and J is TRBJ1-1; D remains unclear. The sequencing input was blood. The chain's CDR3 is CSGIMNTEAFF. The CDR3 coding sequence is TGCAGTGGAATCATGAACACTGAAGCTTTCTTT.